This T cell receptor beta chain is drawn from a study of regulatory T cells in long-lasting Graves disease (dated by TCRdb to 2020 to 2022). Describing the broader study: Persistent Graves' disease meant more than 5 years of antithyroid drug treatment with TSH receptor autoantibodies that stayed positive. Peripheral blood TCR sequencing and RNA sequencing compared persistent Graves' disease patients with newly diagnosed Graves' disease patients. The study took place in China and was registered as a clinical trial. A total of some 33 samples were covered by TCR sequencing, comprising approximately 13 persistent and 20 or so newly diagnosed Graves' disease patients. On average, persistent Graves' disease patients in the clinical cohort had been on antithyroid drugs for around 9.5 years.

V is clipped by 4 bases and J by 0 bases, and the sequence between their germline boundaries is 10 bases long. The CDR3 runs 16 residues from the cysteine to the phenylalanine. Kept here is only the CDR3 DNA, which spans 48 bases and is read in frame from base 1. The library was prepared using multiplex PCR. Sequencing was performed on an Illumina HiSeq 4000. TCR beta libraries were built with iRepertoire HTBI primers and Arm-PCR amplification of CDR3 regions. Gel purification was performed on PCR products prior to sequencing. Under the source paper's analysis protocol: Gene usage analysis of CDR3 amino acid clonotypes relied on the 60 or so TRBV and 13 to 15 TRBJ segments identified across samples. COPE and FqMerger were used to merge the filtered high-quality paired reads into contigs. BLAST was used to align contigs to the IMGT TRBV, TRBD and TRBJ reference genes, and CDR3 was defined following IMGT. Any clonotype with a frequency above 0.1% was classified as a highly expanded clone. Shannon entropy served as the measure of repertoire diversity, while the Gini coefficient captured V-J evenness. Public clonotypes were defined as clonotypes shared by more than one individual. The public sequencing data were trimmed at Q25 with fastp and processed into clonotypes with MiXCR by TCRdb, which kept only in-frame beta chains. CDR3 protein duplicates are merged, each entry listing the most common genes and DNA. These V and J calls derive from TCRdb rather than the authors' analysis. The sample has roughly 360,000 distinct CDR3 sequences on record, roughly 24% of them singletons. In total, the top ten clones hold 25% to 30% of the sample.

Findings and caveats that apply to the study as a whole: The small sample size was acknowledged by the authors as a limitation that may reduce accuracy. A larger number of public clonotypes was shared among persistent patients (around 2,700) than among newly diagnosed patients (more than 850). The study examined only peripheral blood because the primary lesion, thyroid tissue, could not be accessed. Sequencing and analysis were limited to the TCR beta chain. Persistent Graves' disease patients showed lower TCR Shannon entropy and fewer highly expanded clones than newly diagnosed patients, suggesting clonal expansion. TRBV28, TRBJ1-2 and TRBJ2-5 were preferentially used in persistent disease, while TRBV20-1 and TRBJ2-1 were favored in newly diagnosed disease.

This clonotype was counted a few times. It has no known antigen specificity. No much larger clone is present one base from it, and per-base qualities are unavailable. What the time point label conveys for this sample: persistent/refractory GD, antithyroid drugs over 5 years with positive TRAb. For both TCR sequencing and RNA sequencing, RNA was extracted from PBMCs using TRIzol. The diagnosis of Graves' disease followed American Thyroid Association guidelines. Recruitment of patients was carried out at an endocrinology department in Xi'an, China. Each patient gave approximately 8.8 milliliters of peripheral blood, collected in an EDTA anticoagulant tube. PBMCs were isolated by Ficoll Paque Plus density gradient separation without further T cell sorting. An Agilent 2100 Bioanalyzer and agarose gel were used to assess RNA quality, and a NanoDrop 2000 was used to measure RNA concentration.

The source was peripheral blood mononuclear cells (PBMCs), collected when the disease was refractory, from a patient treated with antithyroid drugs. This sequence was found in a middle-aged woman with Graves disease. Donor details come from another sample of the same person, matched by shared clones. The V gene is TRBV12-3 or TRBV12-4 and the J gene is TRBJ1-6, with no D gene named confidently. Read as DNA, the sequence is TGTGCCAGCAGTTCGGGCCTCAGCTCCTATAATTCACCCCTCCACTTT. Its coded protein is CASSSGLSSYNSPLHF.